Below, 11 T cell receptor beta chains from the same sample are listed, as sequenced in a study of blood T cells in healthy people across ages. PCR was performed a second time for about 7 to 12 cycles using a sample-barcoded 5' primer and a J-beta primer mix. TCRdb processed the 5' RACE reads anew with MiXCR; each CDR3 protein has one entry. Found here are 1.5 million to 2 million distinct CDR3 sequences, roughly 28% of them singletons; the top ten hold 7% to 9%. Sequenced material: blood. The receptors come from a woman in her twenties or thirties in good health.

This clonotype was observed at least ten times. The chain carries TRBV20-1 and TRBJ2-1, with D possibly being TRBD1 or TRBD2 (5 bases each). V was pared by 6 bases and J by 8 bases, with 14 bases between. Germline values: CDR1 DFQATT, CDR2 SNEGSKA (reference sequence). The CDR3 has 12 residues. CDR3 sequence: CSAHGDGDEQFF. In DNA, the CDR3 is TGCAGTGCCCACGGGGACGGAGATGAGCAGTTCTTC.

A few counts support this clonotype. This sequence joins TRBV15 and TRBJ1-6; D gene uncertain. This CDR3 spans 15 amino acids. Germline CDR1 reads LNHNV; CDR2 reads YYDKDF (reference sequence). V was pared by 4 bases and J by 9 bases, with 16 bases between. The CDR3 spells CATSTRTGWSSPLHF. The CDR3 coding sequence is TGTGCCACCAGCACCCGGACTGGTTGGAGTTCACCCCTCCACTTT.

The sample holds many counts of this clonotype. The chain has TRBV9 and TRBJ1-4; 7 bases are a match to TRBD1. The CDR3 extends over 18 amino acids. The trim removed 4 bases at V and 7 bases at J, leaving 19 bases unmatched. The germline gives CDR1 SGDLS, CDR2 YYNGEE. DNA of the CDR3: TGTGCCAGCAGCCCCCGGACAGGAAAGGGGGTAGTGGGTGAAAAACTGTTTTTT. This codes for CASSPRTGKGVVGEKLFF.

This clonotype has only a few counts. Compared with germline, one end of the junction differs, possibly owing to a read error. This chain joins TRBV20-1 and TRBJ2-4; D is unresolved. Germline V gives CDR1 DFQATT, CDR2 SNEGSKA (reference sequence). CDR3 length equals 12 residues. CDR3 sequence reads: CSARGARNIQYF. The CDR3 nucleotides read TGCAGTGCTAGAGGGGCCAGAAACATTCAGTACTTC.

This clonotype was counted only a few times. The chain recombines TRBV4-2 with TRBJ2-5; D could derive from TRBD1 or TRBD2 (5 bases each). CDR1 and CDR2 (germline): LGHNA, YNFKEQ. The CDR3 totals 16 residues. The V gene lost 1 base and the J gene lost 4 bases, with 16 bases spanning the gap. CDR3 amino acids: CASSQAIGAGTETQYF. The DNA of the CDR3 is TGTGCCAGCAGCCAAGCGATAGGGGCAGGGACAGAGACCCAGTACTTC.

The rearrangement joins TRBV5-6 to TRBJ1-5; D ambiguous. Germline loops: CDR1 SGHDT, CDR2 YYEEEE. V lost 1 base to trimming and J lost 6 bases, with 8 bases between them. CDR3 size: 13 residues. This CDR3 reads CASSLIGPQPQHF. CDR3 coding DNA: TGTGCCAGCAGCTTGATTGGTCCTCAGCCCCAGCATTTT.

This clonotype has more than one count but fewer than ten. This chain uses TRBV14 with TRBJ1-4; TRBD1 matches at 10 bases. V was clipped by 4 bases and J by 8 bases; unmatched bases: 10. Germline V CDR1 and CDR2: SGHDN, FVKESK. The CDR3 has 16 residues. CDR3 sequence (DNA): TGTGCCAGCAGCCGCCGGGACAGGGGCGATATGGAAAAACTGTTTTTT. Its translation is CASSRRDRGDMEKLFF.

This chain joins TRBV27 and TRBJ2-7; D is undetermined. The CDR3 is 14 residues long. CDR1 is MNHEY and CDR2 is SMNVEV in the germline V gene (reference sequence). Trimming removed 6 bases from V and 2 bases from J, with 14 bases in between. The CDR3 loop reads CASRLRAGTYEQYF. DNA of the CDR3: TGTGCCAGCAGGTTAAGGGCTGGAACCTACGAGCAGTACTTC.

This clonotype was counted at least ten times. The CDR3 DNA is TGCAGCATCGGGGCCCGAGACGGAGATACGCAGTATTTT. Translated, it gives CSIGARDGDTQYF. V usage is TRBV29-1 and J usage is TRBJ2-3; possibly TRBD1 or TRBD2 for D (5 bases each). CDR1 and CDR2 (germline): SQVTM, ANQGSEA. V was cut by 8 bases and J by 5 bases, with 17 bases left in between. There are 13 residues in the CDR3.

This clonotype has a handful of counts. The rearrangement links TRBV2 to TRBJ1-2; TRBD1 matches 8 bases. The trim removed 3 bases at V and 6 bases at J, leaving 6 bases unmatched. This CDR3 contains 14 residues. The germline gives CDR1 SNHLY, CDR2 FYNNEI. CDR3 in DNA: TGTGCCAGCAGTGAGAGGCAGGGGGCGGATGGCTACACCTTC. Its protein is CASSERQGADGYTF.

CDR3 residues: CASSSGRGGEPEAFF. CDR3 in DNA: TGCGCCAGCAGCTCCGGTCGGGGGGGTGAGCCTGAAGCTTTCTTT. This sequence joins TRBV5-1 and TRBJ1-1, with TRBD1 as a possible D gene (5 bases). The CDR3 sequence is 15 residues long. Germline-derived CDR1 and CDR2 are SGHRS and YFSETQ. Trimming pared 3 bases from V and 6 bases from J, leaving 18 bases between.